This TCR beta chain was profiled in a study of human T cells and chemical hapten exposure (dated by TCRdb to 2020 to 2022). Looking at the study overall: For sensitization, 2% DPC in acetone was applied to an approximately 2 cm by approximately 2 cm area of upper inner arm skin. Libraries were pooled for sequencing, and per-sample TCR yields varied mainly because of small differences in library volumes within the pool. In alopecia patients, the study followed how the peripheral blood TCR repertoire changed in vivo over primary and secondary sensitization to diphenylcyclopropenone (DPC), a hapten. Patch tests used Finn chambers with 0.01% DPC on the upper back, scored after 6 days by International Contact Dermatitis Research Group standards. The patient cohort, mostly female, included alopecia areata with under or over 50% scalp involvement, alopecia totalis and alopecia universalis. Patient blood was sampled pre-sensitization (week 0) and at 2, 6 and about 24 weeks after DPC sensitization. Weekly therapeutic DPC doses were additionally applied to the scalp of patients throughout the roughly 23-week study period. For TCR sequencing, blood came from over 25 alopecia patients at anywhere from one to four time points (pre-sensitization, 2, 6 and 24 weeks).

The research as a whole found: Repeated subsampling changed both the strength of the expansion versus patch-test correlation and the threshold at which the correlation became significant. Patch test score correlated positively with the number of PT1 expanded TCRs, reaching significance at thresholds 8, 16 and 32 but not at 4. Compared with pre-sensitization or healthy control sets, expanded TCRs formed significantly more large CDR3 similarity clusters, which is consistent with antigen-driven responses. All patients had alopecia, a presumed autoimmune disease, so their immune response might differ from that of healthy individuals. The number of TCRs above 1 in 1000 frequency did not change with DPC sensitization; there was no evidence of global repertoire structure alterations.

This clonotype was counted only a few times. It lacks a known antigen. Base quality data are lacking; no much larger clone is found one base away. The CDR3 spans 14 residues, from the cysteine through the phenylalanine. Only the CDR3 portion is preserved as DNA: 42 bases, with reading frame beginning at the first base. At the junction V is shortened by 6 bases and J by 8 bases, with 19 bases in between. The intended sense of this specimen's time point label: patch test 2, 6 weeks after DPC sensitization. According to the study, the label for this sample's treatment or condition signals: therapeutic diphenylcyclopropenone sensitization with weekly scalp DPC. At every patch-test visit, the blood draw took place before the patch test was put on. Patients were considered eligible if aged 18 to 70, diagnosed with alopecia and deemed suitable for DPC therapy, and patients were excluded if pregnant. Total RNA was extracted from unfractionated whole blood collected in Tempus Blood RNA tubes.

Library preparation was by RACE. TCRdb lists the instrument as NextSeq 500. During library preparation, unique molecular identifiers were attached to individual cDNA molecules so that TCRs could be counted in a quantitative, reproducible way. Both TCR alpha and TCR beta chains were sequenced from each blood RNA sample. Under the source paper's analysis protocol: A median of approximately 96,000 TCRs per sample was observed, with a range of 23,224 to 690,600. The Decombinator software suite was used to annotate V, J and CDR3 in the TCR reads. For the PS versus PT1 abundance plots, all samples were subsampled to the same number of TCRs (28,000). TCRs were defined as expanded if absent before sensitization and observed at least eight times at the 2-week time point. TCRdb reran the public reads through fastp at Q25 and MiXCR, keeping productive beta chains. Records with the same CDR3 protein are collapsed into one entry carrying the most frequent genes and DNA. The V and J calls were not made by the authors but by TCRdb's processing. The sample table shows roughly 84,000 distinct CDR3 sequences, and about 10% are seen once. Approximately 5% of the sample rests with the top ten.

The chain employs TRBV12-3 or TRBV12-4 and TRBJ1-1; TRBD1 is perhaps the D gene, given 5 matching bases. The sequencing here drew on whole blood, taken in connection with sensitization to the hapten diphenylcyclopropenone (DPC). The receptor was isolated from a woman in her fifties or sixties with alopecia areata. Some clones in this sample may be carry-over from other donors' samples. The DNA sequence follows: TGTGCCAGCAGCCCACGGGGGTTCAGGTCCGAAGCTTTCTTT. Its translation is CASSPRGFRSEAFF.